This T cell receptor (beta chain) was documented in a study of shared clonotypes between healthy human individuals. Genomic DNA of each subset was evenly split across several immunoSEQ plates. Profiled with immunoSEQ multiplex PCR; TCRdb holds only in-frame clones, not every one. The sample includes a few million clones, over 90% seen only once; the top ten take 0.39%. CDR1 is SQVTM and CDR2 is ANQGSEA in the germline V gene. V gave up 8 bases and J gave up 3 bases; unmatched junction bases: 11. The CDR3 covers 14 residues. The source is a man aged 18 to 30 in good health. Some clones in this sample may be carry-over from other donors' samples. This chain joins TRBV29-1 and TRBJ2-3; 7 bases align to TRBD1. The sample taken for sequencing was naive CD4+ T cells from PBMCs. Sample subset: CD45RA+ positively selected. As DNA, the CDR3 is TGCAGCCTCCGAGGACAGGTTAGGACAGATACGCAGTATTTT. As protein: CSLRGQVRTDTQYF.